The clone carrying this T cell receptor beta chain was detected only once. Its antigen remains unknown. This entry is derived from a study of cytomegalovirus exposure and HLA in healthy donors. This CDR3 comprises 15 residues. CDR1 and CDR2 (germline): SGHDT, YYEEEE. The ends were cut back, 0 bases at V and 3 bases at J, with 11 bases in the middle. The study, taken as a whole, reports: In all likelihood, a cluster of highly shared sequence variants was a sequencing artifact. An analysis done earlier found most TCR beta V segments productive about 87% or about 30% of the time.

This PCR relied on a set of 60 Vbeta primers and 13 Jbeta primers. Sequencing used immunoSEQ multiplex PCR; TCRdb keeps in-frame clones, though not all of them. The sample includes about 140,000 clones, roughly 81% of them seen just once. V usage is TRBV5-6 and J usage is TRBJ2-3; D is ambiguous. Sequencing was performed on PBMCs. The sequence came from a female donor in good health and CMV-seronegative. DNA of the CDR3: TGTGCCAGCAGCTTGGGGGTGACGAGGACAGATACGCAGTATTTT. As protein: CASSLGVTRTDTQYF.